Presented here are 6 T cell receptor beta chains from one specimen sequenced in a study of T cells in Graves' hyperthyroidism and ophthalmopathy. TCR beta CDR3 regions were amplified from RNA. The TCR CDR3 first-round RT-PCR relied on the HTBI primer set. TCRdb re-analysed the multiplex PCR reads in MiXCR, keeping a single row per CDR3 protein. The sample records 550,000 to 600,000 distinct CDR3 sequences, 16% being singletons. Sequenced sample: blood. The receptors derive from a young woman with Graves' hyperthyroidism.

Points on this clonotype: Possible read error: a much larger clone is one base away. The gene calls are TRBV6-2 or TRBV6-3 and TRBJ2-5; TRBD2 agrees at 9 bases. The CDR3 has 15 residues. The V gene's germline CDR1 is MNHEY and CDR2 SVGEGT. CDR3 sequence (DNA): TGTGTCAGCAGTTACTCGATTAGCGGGAGTCTGACCCAGTACTTC. Translated: CVSSYSISGSLTQYF.

This clonotype was counted only a few times. The V and J genes are TRBV20-1 and TRBJ1-2; 7 bases are a match to TRBD1. CDR1 is DFQATT and CDR2 is SNEGSKA in the germline V gene (reference sequence). V shed 3 bases and J 6 bases; nucleotides not matched to a gene: 13. The CDR3 is 15 amino acids. CDR3 amino acids: CSASNRGGVRDGYTF. The CDR3 DNA reads TGCAGTGCTAGTAATCGAGGGGGCGTGAGGGATGGCTACACCTTC.

This clonotype was counted at least ten times. The chain links TRBV29-1 to TRBJ1-1; 7 bases fit TRBD1. The CDR3 spans 13 residues. With 3 bases clipped from V and 1 base from J, the junction kept 2 bases outside the gene matches. Germline V lookup: CDR1 SQVTM, CDR2 ANQGSEA. This chain's CDR3 is CSVDRTGNTEAFF. As DNA, the CDR3 is TGCAGCGTTGACCGGACAGGGAACACTGAAGCTTTCTTT.

This clonotype was counted at least ten times. The V gene is TRBV24-1, the J gene TRBJ2-5; the D gene is possibly TRBD2 (5 bases). Trimming removed 4 bases at V and 0 bases at J, with 8 bases between. CDR1 and CDR2 from the germline V gene are KGHDR and SFDVKD. There are 14 residues in the CDR3. CDR3 residues: CATSDPDYQETQYF. The CDR3 DNA is TGTGCCACCAGTGACCCGGACTACCAAGAGACCCAGTACTTC.

This rearrangement joins TRBV7-9 to TRBJ2-1; no reliable D call. Germline lookup yields CDR1 SEHNR and CDR2 FQNEAQ (reference sequence). The length of the CDR3 is 16 residues. Trimming took 2 bases from V and 0 from J, leaving 11 bases between them. This chain's CDR3 is CASSLRLWSSYNEQFF. CDR3 in DNA: TGTGCCAGCAGCTTAAGATTGTGGAGCTCCTACAATGAGCAGTTCTTC.

The chain is built from TRBV5-1 and TRBJ2-6, with D hard to call. This CDR3 is 14 amino acids long. Trimming stripped 2 bases from V and 4 bases from J, with 7 bases between. In germline, CDR1 is SGHRS, CDR2 YFSETQ. The CDR3 region has the DNA TGCGCCAGCAGCTTAGGGTACGGGGCCAACGTCCTGACTTTC. Protein: CASSLGYGANVLTF.